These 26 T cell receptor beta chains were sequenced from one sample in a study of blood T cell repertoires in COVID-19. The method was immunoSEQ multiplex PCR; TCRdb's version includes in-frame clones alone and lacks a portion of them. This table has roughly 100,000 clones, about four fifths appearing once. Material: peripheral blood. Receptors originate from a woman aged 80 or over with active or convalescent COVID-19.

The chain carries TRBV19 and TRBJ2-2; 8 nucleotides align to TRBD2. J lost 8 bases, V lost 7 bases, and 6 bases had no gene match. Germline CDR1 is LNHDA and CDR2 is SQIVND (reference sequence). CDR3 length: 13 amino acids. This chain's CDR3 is CASIYSGVGELFF. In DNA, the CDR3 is TGTGCCAGTATTTATAGCGGGGTTGGGGAGCTGTTTTTT.

CDR3 amino acids: CASSQVAGAPPGYEQFF. DNA for the CDR3: TGTGCCAGCAGCCAAGTTGCGGGAGCGCCACCGGGGTATGAGCAGTTCTTC. The rearrangement links TRBV4-2 to TRBJ2-1; 7 bases map to TRBD2. Germline CDR1 is LGHNA and CDR2 is YNFKEQ. The CDR3 is 17 residues long. The ends lost 1 base at V and 8 bases at J; junction bases unmatched: 14.

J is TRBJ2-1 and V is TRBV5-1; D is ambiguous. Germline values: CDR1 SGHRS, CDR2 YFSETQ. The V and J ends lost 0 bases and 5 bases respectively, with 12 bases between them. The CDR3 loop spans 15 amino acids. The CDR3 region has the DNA TGCGCCAGCAGCTTGGGGCTCCGCCGTAACAATGAGCAGTTCTTC. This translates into CASSLGLRRNNEQFF.

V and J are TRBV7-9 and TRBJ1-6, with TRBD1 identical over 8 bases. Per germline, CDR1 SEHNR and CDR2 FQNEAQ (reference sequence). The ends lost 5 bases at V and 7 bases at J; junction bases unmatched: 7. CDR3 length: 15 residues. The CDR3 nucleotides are TGTGCCAGCAGCCCCGGACAGGGCTACAATTCACCCCTCCACTTT. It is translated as CASSPGQGYNSPLHF.

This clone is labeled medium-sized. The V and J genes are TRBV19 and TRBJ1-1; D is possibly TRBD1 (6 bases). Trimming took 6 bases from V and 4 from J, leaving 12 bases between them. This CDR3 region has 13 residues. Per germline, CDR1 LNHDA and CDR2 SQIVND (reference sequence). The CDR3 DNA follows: TGTGCCAGTAGCCCCGAGGGGGTCACTGAAGCTTTCTTT. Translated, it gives CASSPEGVTEAFF.

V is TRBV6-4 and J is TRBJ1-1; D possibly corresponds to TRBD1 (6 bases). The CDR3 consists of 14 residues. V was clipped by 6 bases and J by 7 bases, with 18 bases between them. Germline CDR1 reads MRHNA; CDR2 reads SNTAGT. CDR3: CASRTPKWGHEAFF. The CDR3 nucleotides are TGTGCCAGCAGGACCCCTAAGTGGGGGCATGAAGCTTTCTTT.

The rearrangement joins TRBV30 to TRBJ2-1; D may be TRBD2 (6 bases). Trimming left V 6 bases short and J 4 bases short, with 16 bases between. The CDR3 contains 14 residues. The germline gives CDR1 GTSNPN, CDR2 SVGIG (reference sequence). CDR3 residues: CACPREWGYNEQFF. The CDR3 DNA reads TGTGCCTGCCCGCGGGAATGGGGTTACAATGAGCAGTTCTTC.

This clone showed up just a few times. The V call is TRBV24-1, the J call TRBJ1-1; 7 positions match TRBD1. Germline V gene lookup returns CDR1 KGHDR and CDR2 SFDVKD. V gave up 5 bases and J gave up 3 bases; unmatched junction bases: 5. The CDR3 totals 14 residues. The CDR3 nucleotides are TGTGCCACCAGTGGTGACAGGGACGACACTGAAGCTTTCTTT. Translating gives CATSGDRDDTEAFF.

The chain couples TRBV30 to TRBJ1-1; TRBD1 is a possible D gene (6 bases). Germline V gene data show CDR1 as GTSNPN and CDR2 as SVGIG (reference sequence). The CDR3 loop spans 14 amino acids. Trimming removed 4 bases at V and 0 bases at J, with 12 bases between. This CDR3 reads CAWKLTGLNTEAFF. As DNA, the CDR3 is TGTGCCTGGAAATTGACAGGACTGAACACTGAAGCTTTCTTT.

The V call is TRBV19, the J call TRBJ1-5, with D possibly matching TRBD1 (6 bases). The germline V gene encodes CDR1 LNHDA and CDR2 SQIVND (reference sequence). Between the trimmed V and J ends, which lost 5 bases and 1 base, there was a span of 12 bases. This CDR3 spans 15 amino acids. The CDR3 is CASSGRGWSNQPQHF. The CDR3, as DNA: TGTGCCAGTAGTGGAAGGGGGTGGAGCAATCAGCCCCAGCATTTT. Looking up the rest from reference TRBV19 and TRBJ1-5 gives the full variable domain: DGGITQSPKYLFRKEGQNVTLSCEQNLNHDAMYWYRQDPGQGLRLIYYSQIVNDFQKGDIAEGYSVSREKKESFPLTVTSAQKNPTAFYLCASSGRGWSNQPQHFGDGTRLSIL.

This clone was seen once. This CDR3 is CASSLTGKTQYF. DNA of the CDR3: TGTGCCAGCAGTTTAACAGGGAAGACCCAGTACTTC. The gene calls are TRBV28 and TRBJ2-5; tentative D call: TRBD1 (6 bases). The CDR3 totals 12 residues. The V end was cut by 2 bases, the J end by 6 bases, with 7 bases between. CDR1 and CDR2 from the germline V gene are MDHEN and SYDVKM.

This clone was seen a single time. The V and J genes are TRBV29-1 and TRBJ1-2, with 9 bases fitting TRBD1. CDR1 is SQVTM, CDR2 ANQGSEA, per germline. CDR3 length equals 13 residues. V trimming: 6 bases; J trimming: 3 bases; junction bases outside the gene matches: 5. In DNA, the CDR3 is TGCAGCGTCGGGACAGGGTCATACTATGGCTACACCTTC. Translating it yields CSVGTGSYYGYTF.

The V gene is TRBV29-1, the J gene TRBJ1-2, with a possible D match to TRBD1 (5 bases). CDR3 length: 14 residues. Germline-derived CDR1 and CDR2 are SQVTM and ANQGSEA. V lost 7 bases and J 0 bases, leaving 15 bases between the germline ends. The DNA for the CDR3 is TGCAGCGCTAAAGGGGCCAGTACTAACTATGGCTACACCTTC. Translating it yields CSAKGASTNYGYTF. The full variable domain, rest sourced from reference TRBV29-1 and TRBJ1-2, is SAVISQKPSRDICQRGTSLTIQCQVDSQVTMMFWYRQQPGQSLTLIATANQGSEATYESGFVIDKFPISRPNLTFSTLTVSNMSPEDSSIYLCSAKGASTNYGYTFGSGTRLTVV.

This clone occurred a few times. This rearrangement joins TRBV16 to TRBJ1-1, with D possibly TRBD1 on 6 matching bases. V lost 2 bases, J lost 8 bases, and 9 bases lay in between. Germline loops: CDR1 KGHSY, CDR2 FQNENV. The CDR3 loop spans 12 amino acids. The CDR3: CASSQTGSEAFF. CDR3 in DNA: TGTGCCAGCAGCCAAACAGGGTCGGAAGCTTTCTTT.

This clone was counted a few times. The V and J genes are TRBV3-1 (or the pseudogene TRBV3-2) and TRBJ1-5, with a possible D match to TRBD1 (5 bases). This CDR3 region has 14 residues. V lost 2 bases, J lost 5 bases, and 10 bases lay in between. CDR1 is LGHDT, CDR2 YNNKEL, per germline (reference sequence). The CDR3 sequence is CASSQTGGYQPQHF. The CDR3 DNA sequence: TGTGCCAGCAGCCAAACAGGCGGATATCAGCCCCAGCATTTT.

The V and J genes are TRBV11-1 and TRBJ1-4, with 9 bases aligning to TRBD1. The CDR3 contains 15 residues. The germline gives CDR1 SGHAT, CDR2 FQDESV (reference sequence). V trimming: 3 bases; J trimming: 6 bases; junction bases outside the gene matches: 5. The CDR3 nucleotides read TGTGCCAGCAGCTTCTCCGGGACAGGGCATGAAAAACTGTTTTTT. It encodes CASSFSGTGHEKLFF.

In DNA, the CDR3 is TGTGCCAGCAGCTTCGGTAGTTCCATGAACACCGGGGAGCTGTTTTTT. This codes for CASSFGSSMNTGELFF. J is TRBJ2-2 and V is TRBV5-6; D remains unclear. The CDR3 is made up of 16 amino acids. Looked up from germline, CDR1 is SGHDT and CDR2 is YYEEEE. Between the trimmed V and J ends, which lost 2 bases and 1 base, there was a span of 12 bases.

Written as DNA, the CDR3 is TGCGCCAGCAGCCAAGTATATCAGACCGGGGAGCTGTTTTTT. The encoded protein is CASSQVYQTGELFF. The V and J genes are TRBV4-3 and TRBJ2-2; unclear D gene. The CDR3 consists of 14 residues. Trimming took 1 base from V and 5 from J, leaving 8 bases between them. CDR1 LGHNA and CDR2 YSLEER come from the germline V gene.

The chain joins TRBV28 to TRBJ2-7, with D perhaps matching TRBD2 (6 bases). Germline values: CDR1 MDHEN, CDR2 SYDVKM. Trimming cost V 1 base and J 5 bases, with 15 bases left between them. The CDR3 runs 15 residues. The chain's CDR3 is CASSLSGTSNNEQYF. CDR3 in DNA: TGTGCCAGCAGTTTATCCGGAACTAGCAACAACGAGCAGTACTTC.

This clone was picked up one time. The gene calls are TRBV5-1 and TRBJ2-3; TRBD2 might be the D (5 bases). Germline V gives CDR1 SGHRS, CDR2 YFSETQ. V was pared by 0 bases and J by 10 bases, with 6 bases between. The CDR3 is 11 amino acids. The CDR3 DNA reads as TGCGCCAGCAGCTTGGAGGGAGCGCAGTATTTT. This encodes CASSLEGAQYF.

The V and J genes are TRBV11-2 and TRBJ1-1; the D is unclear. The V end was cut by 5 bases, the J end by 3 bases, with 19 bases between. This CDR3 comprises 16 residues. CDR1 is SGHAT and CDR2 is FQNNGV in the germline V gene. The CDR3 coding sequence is TGTGCCAGCAGCGCCGCCTTAAGGGAGCTGGACACTGAAGCTTTCTTT. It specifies CASSAALRELDTEAFF. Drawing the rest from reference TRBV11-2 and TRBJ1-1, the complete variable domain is EAGVAQSPRYKIIEKRQSVAFWCNPISGHATLYWYQQILGQGPKLLIQFQNNGVVDDSQLPKDRFSAERLKGVDSTLKIQPAKLEDSAVYLCASSAALRELDTEAFFGQGTRLTVV.

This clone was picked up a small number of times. The CDR3 protein is CASSFGTGGGGYTF. The CDR3 DNA is TGTGCCAGCAGCTTTGGGACAGGGGGCGGTGGCTACACCTTC. The chain couples TRBV7-3 to TRBJ1-2; 12 bases match TRBD1. This CDR3 contains 14 residues. Per the germline V gene, CDR1 is SGHTA and CDR2 is FQGTGA. Trimming cost V 3 bases and J 7 bases; bases outside gene matches: 3.

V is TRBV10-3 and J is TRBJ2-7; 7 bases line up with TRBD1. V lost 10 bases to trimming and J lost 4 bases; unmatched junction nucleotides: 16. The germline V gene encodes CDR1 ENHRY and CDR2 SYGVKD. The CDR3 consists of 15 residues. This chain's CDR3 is CATAGGVAGKYEQYF. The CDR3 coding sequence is TGTGCCACCGCAGGGGGAGTTGCGGGTAAATACGAGCAGTACTTC.

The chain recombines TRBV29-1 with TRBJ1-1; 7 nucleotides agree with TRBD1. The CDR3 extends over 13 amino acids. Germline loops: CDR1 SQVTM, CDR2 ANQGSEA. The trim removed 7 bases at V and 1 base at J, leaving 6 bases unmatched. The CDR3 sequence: CSAADRANTEAFF. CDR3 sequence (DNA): TGCAGCGCCGCCGACAGGGCGAACACTGAAGCTTTCTTT.

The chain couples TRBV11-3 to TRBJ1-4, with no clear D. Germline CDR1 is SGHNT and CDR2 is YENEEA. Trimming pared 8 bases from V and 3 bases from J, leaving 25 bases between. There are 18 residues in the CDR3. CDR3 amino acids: CASGGVSRVGLANEKLFF. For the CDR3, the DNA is TGTGCCAGCGGTGGAGTAAGTAGAGTCGGGTTGGCTAATGAAAAACTGTTTTTT.

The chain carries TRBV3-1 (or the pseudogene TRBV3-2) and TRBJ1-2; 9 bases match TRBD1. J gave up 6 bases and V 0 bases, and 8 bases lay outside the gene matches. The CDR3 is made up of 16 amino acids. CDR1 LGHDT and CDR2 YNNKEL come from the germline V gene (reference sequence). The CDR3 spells CASSQEHTGGGNGYTF. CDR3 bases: TGTGCCAGCAGCCAAGAGCATACAGGGGGCGGAAATGGCTACACCTTC.